A selection of T cell receptor beta chains follows, all from one sample in a study of Graves' ophthalmopathy and Graves' hyperthyroidism. From the multiplex PCR reads, TCRdb called clonotypes with MiXCR, one entry per CDR3 protein. The profile shows fewer than 650,000 distinct CDR3 sequences, 22% of them singletons. The specimen was peripheral blood. The receptors were gathered from a woman in her late teens or twenties with stable Graves' hyperthyroidism. Some clones in this sample may be carry-over from other donors' samples. CDR3s include the opening cysteine and the closing phenylalanine or tryptophan.

j_call,v_call,cdr3_aa
TRBJ1-1,TRBV6-2/TRBV6-3,CASSQGHEAFF
TRBJ2-3,TRBV19,CASSNALISRGTDTQYF
TRBJ2-2,TRBV2,CASSERLGILVSTGELFF
TRBJ2-5,TRBV4-1,CASSQRLGGGFQETQYF
TRBJ1-2,TRBV10-3,CAISQTGIDGYTF
TRBJ1-1,TRBV7-9,CAGGTLNTEAFF
TRBJ1-5,TRBV12-3/TRBV12-4,CASSYRGARQPQHF
TRBJ2-5,TRBV2,CASSEGRTETQYF
TRBJ1-1,TRBV6-5,CASSYSAGGVHEAFF
TRBJ1-2,TRBV6-4,CASRFDALPRDRGNGYTF
TRBJ2-4,TRBV2,CASSDSGTGNIQYF
TRBJ1-1,TRBV15,CATSRERVQNTEAFF
TRBJ2-7,TRBV18,CASSPSPGQVVSGTYEQYF
TRBJ2-2,TRBV28,CASSPASTSGIGGETGELFF
TRBJ1-1,TRBV30,CAGAFGGGTEACF
TRBJ2-2,TRBV6-5,CASSYEMTRELFF
TRBJ1-1,TRBV20-1,CSGEQGGEAFF
TRBJ2-2,TRBV19,CASSSPRTSGTLRTGELFF
TRBJ1-2,TRBV28,CASHEAGNYGYTF
TRBJ1-1,TRBV6-5,CASSYFDRDEAFF
TRBJ1-6,TRBV30,CAWKDRGNSPLHF
TRBJ1-3,TRBV9,CASSALWAASGNTIYF
TRBJ1-1,TRBV27,CASTHLGVSEAFF
TRBJ2-5,TRBV20-1,CSARPIQETQYF
TRBJ1-5,TRBV30,CAWSLGRSNQPQHF
TRBJ1-5,TRBV19,CASSGPTVQPQHF
TRBJ2-2,TRBV11-2,CVSCLGTGGASGELFF
TRBJ2-6,TRBV20-1,CSAQDGANVLTF
TRBJ2-7,TRBV11-2,CASSLDSAGGLEQYF
TRBJ2-7,TRBV2,CASRLALRAEQYF
TRBJ2-5,TRBV12-3/TRBV12-4,CASSLDGGWTQYF
TRBJ1-2,TRBV12-3/TRBV12-4,CASTPMGGDYGYTF
TRBJ2-7,TRBV11-2,CASSPLHEQYF
TRBJ2-4,TRBV6-2/TRBV6-3,CASSKTLNHVWYF
TRBJ2-4,TRBV4-1,CASSSGIMDKNIQYF
TRBJ1-1,TRBV28,CASRLDRGATLNTEAFF
TRBJ2-5,TRBV28,CASSTLGSQETQYF
TRBJ1-1,TRBV19,CASADLSNTEAFF
TRBJ2-7,TRBV18,CASSPPGAPGEQYF
TRBJ1-3,TRBV7-6,CASSLGLGRSGNTIYF
TRBJ1-1,TRBV4-1,CASSQVAENTEAFF
TRBJ2-7,TRBV20-1,CSAGGHRYEQYF
TRBJ1-1,TRBV6-5,CVSSSWLRTEAFF
TRBJ1-2,TRBV5-1,CASSLRPTGIYGYTF
TRBJ2-2,TRBV20-1,CSAMGYRAGELFF
TRBJ2-7,TRBV20-1,CSARAGRGGAYEQYF
TRBJ2-7,TRBV6-5,CASSAPLGSVYEQYF
TRBJ2-2,TRBV6-2/TRBV6-3,CASSYSASGGANTGELFF
TRBJ1-1,TRBV7-3,CASRTDGMNTEAFF
TRBJ1-2,TRBV28,CASRPTGPNYGYTF
TRBJ2-2,TRBV11-2,CASSPGLGVRYTGELFF
TRBJ2-7,TRBV5-1,CASSLAGTGHREQYF
TRBJ2-5,TRBV6-1,CASGIHDQETQYF
TRBJ1-5,TRBV20-1,CSARPIGRSSNQPQHF
TRBJ2-5,TRBV5-1,CASSLAPGLDGETQYF
TRBJ1-2,TRBV20-1,CSASPEPLGYTF
TRBJ2-7,TRBV12-3/TRBV12-4,CASSRIGTGGKYEQYF